Given below is one TCR beta chain in context. Antigen: not known. The entry originates in a study of radiotherapy plus CTLA-4 blockade in lung cancer. Whole-study context: For approximately 17% of patients, objective responses occurred, and roughly 31% had disease control. Study results and limitations: Radiotherapy was combined with ipilimumab, and tumor-derived TCR clones then expanded in blood.

TCRdb keeps only in-frame clones here, not all; method: immunoSEQ multiplex PCR. The sample has some 15,000 clones, around 87% seen once; the top ten hold over 13%. Those patients who had chemo-refractory metastatic non-small-cell lung cancer were given focal radiation along with CTLA-4 blockade through ipilimumab. V was shortened by 2 bases and J by 2 bases, with 12 bases between the two germline ends. The CDR3 contains 15 residues. From germline, CDR1 is SGHRS and CDR2 YFSETQ. This sequence originates from a human donor with non-small cell lung cancer that progressed on radiotherapy plus ipilimumab. Some clones in this sample may be carry-over from other donors' samples. The starting material was peripheral blood, obtained from a patient treated with radiotherapy plus ipilimumab. The chain employs TRBV5-1 and TRBJ2-3, with TRBD2 as a possible D gene (7 bases). The CDR3 is CASSFGGLPTDTQYF. DNA for the CDR3: TGCGCCAGCAGCTTCGGGGGGCTCCCCACAGATACGCAGTATTTT.